The TCR beta chain described here comes from a study of T cells in localized non-small cell lung cancer. The CDR3 contains 15 residues. Germline V lookup: CDR1 SGHNT, CDR2 YENEEA. V dropped 3 bases and J dropped 9; count of bases not matched to a gene: 9. About this clone itself: The antigen remains unidentified.

Study-wide results and caveats: Highest T cell clonality was seen in uninvolved adjacent lung, surpassing that measured in tumor. Adjacent lung exhibited a median of about 56 among the 100 most abundant tumor clones. Higher blood T cell density tracked longer overall survival. Heterogeneity within the tumor remains possible, as just one region underwent sequencing.

Profiling relied on immunoSEQ multiplex PCR, and the TCRdb table lists in-frame clones only, not all of them. This sample has approximately 35,000 clones; around 90% occur once, and the top ten carry around 6%. The TCR comes from a man between 40 and 70 years old with stage II lung adenocarcinoma. Sample: PBMCs, taken before any cancer treatment. V is TRBV11-3 and J is TRBJ2-1, with 9 bases lining up with TRBD2. The CDR3 DNA follows: TGTGCCAGCAGCTTTCGGAATGGCGGGAGGGCTGAGCAGTTCTTC. Its translation: CASSFRNGGRAEQFF.